This T cell receptor beta chain is from a study of OX40 agonist ivuxolimab in advanced cancers. Study conclusions and caveats: Low normalized T-cell clonal expansion also characterized some of the nonresponders.

V was pared by 6 bases and J by 8 bases, with 7 bases of the junction left unmatched. Germline loops: CDR1 ENHRY, CDR2 SYGVKD. The CDR3 runs 15 residues. Using immunoSEQ multiplex PCR, the repertoire was profiled, and TCRdb retains in-frame clones only, with some absent. The table lists approximately 64,000 clones, about nine tenths of them singletons. Points on this clone: The antigen is not known.

Sequenced here: CD4+ or CD8+ T cells sorted from blood, sampled in a trial of the OX40 agonist ivuxolimab. This chain links TRBV10-3 with TRBJ1-4; 12 bases match TRBD1. This receptor was taken from an adult with an advanced solid tumor such as melanoma, head and neck, liver or kidney cancer. CDR3 in amino acids: CAISRGQGADEKLFF. CDR3 DNA: TGTGCCATCAGCAGGGGACAGGGGGCAGACGAAAAACTGTTTTTT.